This T cell receptor beta chain derives from a study of Ad26.COV2.S vaccination and SARS-CoV-2 variants. Study results and limitations: Measurement of non-spike TCR breadth gave similar results in vaccine and placebo recipients.

Assay: immunoSEQ multiplex PCR; the TCRdb copy retains only in-frame clones and omits some. The sample has approximately 400,000 clones, about 85% seen once. The treatment: about 20 received Ad26.COV2.S at low or high dose, single or two shots; 5 received placebo; per-sample allocation not given. Sample collection was performed on day 63 after the first vaccine or placebo injection. Expression of Wuhan-strain SARS-CoV-2 spike came from the Ad26 vector that formed the vaccine. The length of the CDR3 is 17 residues. Germline CDR1 is SGDLS and CDR2 is YYNGEE. V lost 0 bases to trimming and J lost 5 bases, with 20 bases between them. Of note for this clone: The antigen is unknown.

The sample in question was peripheral blood, obtained in a trial of Ad26.COV2.S vaccine versus placebo. The chain links TRBV9 to TRBJ1-1; D is unresolved. The TCR sequence derives from a person between 18 and 65 years old who received the Ad26.COV2.S COVID-19 vaccine or a placebo. The CDR3 spells CASSVVPDPSGMTEAFF. CDR3 DNA: TGTGCCAGCAGCGTAGTACCAGACCCGTCCGGGATGACTGAAGCTTTCTTT.